A selection of T cell receptor beta chains follows, all from one sample in a study of Graves' ophthalmopathy and Graves' hyperthyroidism. TCRdb re-derived calls from the multiplex PCR reads in MiXCR, one entry per CDR3 protein. The sample holds approximately 380,000 distinct CDR3 sequences, around 21% seen once. The sample taken for sequencing was peripheral blood. These TCRs come from a woman aged 18-29 years with stable Graves' hyperthyroidism. The conserved cysteine and the conserved F or W are not part of the CDR3 here.

V gene: TRBV19; J gene: TRBJ1-5; CDR3 protein: ASSRADLPNQPQH
V gene: TRBV18; J gene: TRBJ2-7; CDR3 protein: ASSPTGYSYEQY
V gene: TRBV7-8; J gene: TRBJ2-4; CDR3 protein: ASSLEIRNIQY
V gene: TRBV20-1; J gene: TRBJ2-7; CDR3 protein: SARGGQVYEQY
V gene: TRBV4-1; J gene: TRBJ2-7; CDR3 protein: ASSQDALTGNYEQY
V gene: TRBV18; J gene: TRBJ1-3; CDR3 protein: ASSQYPGTGVGNTIY
V gene: TRBV6-2/TRBV6-3; J gene: TRBJ2-7; CDR3 protein: ASSYQRQLNYEQY
V gene: TRBV7-2; J gene: TRBJ2-5; CDR3 protein: ASSPTLETQY
V gene: TRBV6-1; J gene: TRBJ2-5; CDR3 protein: ASSIRTQQY
V gene: TRBV27; J gene: TRBJ2-7; CDR3 protein: ASSSQGDYEQY
V gene: TRBV2; J gene: TRBJ2-2; CDR3 protein: ASSVQNTGELF
V gene: TRBV12-3/TRBV12-4; J gene: TRBJ1-1; CDR3 protein: ASSFDYSQGSTEAF
V gene: TRBV29-1; J gene: TRBJ1-2; CDR3 protein: SVAHSANYGYT
V gene: TRBV18; J gene: TRBJ1-2; CDR3 protein: ASSPLRDRDNYGYT
V gene: TRBV5-8; J gene: TRBJ1-5; CDR3 protein: ASSFLRGVEQPQH
V gene: TRBV6-1; J gene: TRBJ2-7; CDR3 protein: ASSDGVGTEPYEQY
V gene: TRBV7-6; J gene: TRBJ1-1; CDR3 protein: ASTDSGTEAF
V gene: TRBV2; J gene: TRBJ2-5; CDR3 protein: ASSEGVGFETQY
V gene: TRBV11-2; J gene: TRBJ2-5; CDR3 protein: ASSSGTVKPETQY
V gene: TRBV12-5; J gene: TRBJ1-3; CDR3 protein: ASAPLGDSGNTIY
V gene: TRBV5-1; J gene: TRBJ2-7; CDR3 protein: ASSSEILIGDSYEQY
V gene: TRBV13; J gene: TRBJ1-2; CDR3 protein: ASTLGPGQGADYGYT